What follows is one T cell receptor (beta chain) and its context. Its antigen is currently unknown. Other DNA sequences in the sample encode the same CDR3. The study drew all its donors from Caucasian adults living in Nashville, Tennessee. Produced via immunoSEQ multiplex PCR; TCRdb's table is partial and in-frame only. The repertoire has about 1.5 million clones, 95% to 99% of them found once; the top ten carry 0.4% to 0.55%. These data belong to a study of shared clonotypes between healthy human individuals. Study outcomes and limitations: Sampling used blood alone; tissue repertoires probably differ.

The ends lost 0 bases at V and 3 bases at J; junction bases unmatched: 2. This CDR3 has 14 residues. Germline CDR1 is SGHRS and CDR2 is YFSETQ. The genes are TRBV5-1 and TRBJ2-7, with 8 bases fitting TRBD1. The clonotype comes from a man aged 25-45 years in good health. Sample: naive CD4+ T cells sorted from blood. Regarding subset: CD45RA+ positively selected. CDR3 nucleotide sequence: TGCGCCAGCAGCTTGGTAGGACAGGGCTACGAGCAGTACTTC. Its translation: CASSLVGQGYEQYF. The entire variable domain, with the rest obtained from reference TRBV5-1 and TRBJ2-7, is as follows: KAGVTQTPRYLIKTRGQQVTLSCSPISGHRSVSWYQQTPGQGLQFLFEYFSETQRNKGNFPGRFSGRQFSNSRSEMNVSTLELGDSALYLCASSLVGQGYEQYFGPGTRLTVT.